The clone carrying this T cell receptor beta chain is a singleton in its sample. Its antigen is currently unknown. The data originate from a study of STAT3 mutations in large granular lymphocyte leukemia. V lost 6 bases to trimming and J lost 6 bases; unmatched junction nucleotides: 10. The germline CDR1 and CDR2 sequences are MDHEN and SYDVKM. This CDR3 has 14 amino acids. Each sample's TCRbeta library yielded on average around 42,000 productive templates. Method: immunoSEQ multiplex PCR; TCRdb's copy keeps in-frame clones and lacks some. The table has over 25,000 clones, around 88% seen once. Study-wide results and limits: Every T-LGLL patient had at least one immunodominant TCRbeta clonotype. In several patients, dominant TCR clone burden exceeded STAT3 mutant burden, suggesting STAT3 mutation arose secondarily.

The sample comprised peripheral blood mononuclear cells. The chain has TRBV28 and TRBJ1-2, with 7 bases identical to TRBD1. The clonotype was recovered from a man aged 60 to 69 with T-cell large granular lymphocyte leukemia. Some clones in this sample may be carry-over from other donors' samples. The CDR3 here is CASSLGSQGNGYTF. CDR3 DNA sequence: TGTGCCAGCAGCCTTGGATCACAGGGGAATGGCTACACCTTC.